The next 22 T cell receptor beta chains were all read from a single sample in a study of regulatory T cells in long-lasting Graves disease (dated by TCRdb to 2020 to 2022). The intended sense of this specimen's time point label: newly diagnosed GD, antithyroid drugs for less than 3 months. For both TCR sequencing and RNA sequencing, RNA was extracted from PBMCs using TRIzol. The library was produced with multiplex PCR. The listed sequencing device is Illumina HiSeq 4000. To build TCR beta libraries, CDR3 regions were amplified by Arm-PCR using iRepertoire HTBI primers. TCRdb's own reprocessing of the public reads used fastp at Q25 and MiXCR and kept productive beta chains. Duplicate CDR3 protein sequences are folded into a single record with the most common DNA and genes. The sample data list hundreds of thousands of distinct CDR3 sequences, and roughly 16% of these were observed just once. The leading ten clones occupy approximately 20% of the sample.

These data were also filed under a second study, of T cells in Graves' hyperthyroidism and ophthalmopathy.

The sample consisted of peripheral blood mononuclear cells (PBMCs), taken at new diagnosis, from a patient treated with antithyroid drugs. These receptors were obtained from a woman under 40 with Graves disease. Donor details come from another sample of the same person, matched by shared clones.

The V call is TRBV7-2, the J call TRBJ1-5; no clear D. The CDR3 has 15 residues. The V gene's germline CDR1 is SGHTA and CDR2 FQGNSA. The V end lost 1 base, the J end lost 4 bases, and 11 bases lay between the germline ends. CDR3 coding DNA: TGTGCCAGCAGCTTAGAAGCCAGGCAAAATCAGCCCCAGCATTTT. Its protein is CASSLEARQNQPQHF.

There are many counts of this clonotype. The chain links TRBV6-1 to TRBJ1-5; the match to TRBD1 covers 8 bases. Per the germline V gene, CDR1 is MNHNS and CDR2 is SASEGT. J gave up 2 bases and V 6 bases, and 18 bases lay outside the gene matches. The CDR3 runs to 19 residues. CDR3 nucleotide sequence: TGTGCCAGCAGAGCGATGGACAGGGCTCCCGGGGCTCGCAATCAGCCCCAGCATTTT. Protein sequence: CASRAMDRAPGARNQPQHF.

This clonotype was picked up many times. This chain links TRBV3-1 with TRBJ2-3; D is possibly TRBD2 (6 bases). Germline loops: CDR1 LGHDT, CDR2 YNNKEL (reference sequence). The ends were cut back, 6 bases at V and 6 bases at J, with 16 bases in the middle. CDR3 length: 14 amino acids. CDR3 residues: CASRSAGGGDTQYF. For the CDR3, the DNA is TGTGCCAGCAGATCTGCAGGCGGAGGGGATACGCAGTATTTT.

The chain combines TRBV18 with TRBJ1-1; weak D call: TRBD1 (5 bases). Deletions cut 1 base from V and 1 base from J, with 10 bases between. CDR3 length: 15 amino acids. Germline lookup yields CDR1 KGHSH and CDR2 LQKENI. The CDR3, as DNA: TGTGCCAGCTCACCACAGGGGTCTAGGAACACTGAAGCTTTCTTT. Translating it yields CASSPQGSRNTEAFF.

There are many counts of this clonotype. V usage is TRBV2 and J usage is TRBJ2-7; possibly TRBD2 for D (5 bases). Germline values: CDR1 SNHLY, CDR2 FYNNEI. The length of the CDR3 is 12 residues. V dropped 11 bases and J dropped 2 bases, with 13 bases sitting between them. The CDR3 region is CASLATAYEQYF. The CDR3 coding sequence is TGTGCCTCCCTAGCAACCGCCTACGAGCAGTACTTC. The whole variable domain, filled in from reference TRBV2 and TRBJ2-7, reads EPEVTQTPSHQVTQMGQEVILRCVPISNHLYFYWYRQILGQKVEFLVSFYNNEISEKSEIFDDQFSVERPDGSNFTLKIRSTKLEDSAMYFCASLATAYEQYFGPGTRLTVT.

The rearrangement joins TRBV6-2 or TRBV6-3 to TRBJ2-5, with TRBD2 identical over 11 bases. The ends lost 6 bases at V and 4 bases at J; junction bases unmatched: 1. This CDR3 contains 13 residues. Germline V gene data show CDR1 as MNHEY and CDR2 as SVGEGT. The CDR3 protein is CASRLAGVETQYF. The CDR3 region has the DNA TGTGCCAGCAGACTAGCGGGAGTAGAGACCCAGTACTTC.

In this sample, this clonotype turned up many times. The chain employs TRBV19 and TRBJ2-7; 7 bases line up with TRBD2. The CDR3 runs 15 residues. Per the germline V gene, CDR1 is LNHDA and CDR2 is SQIVND (reference sequence). V lost 7 bases, J lost 3 bases, and 12 bases stayed unmatched. The CDR3 bases are TGTGCCAGTAAGGCCCGGGGCGGGGGAGACTACGAGCAGTACTTC. Translated, it gives CASKARGGGDYEQYF.

This clonotype was counted ten times or more. The chain employs TRBV29-1 and TRBJ1-1; TRBD1 matches at 7 bases. Per the germline V gene, CDR1 is SQVTM and CDR2 is ANQGSEA. The CDR3 contains 14 residues. Unmatched junction bases numbered 6, after V lost 3 bases and J lost 2 bases. The DNA of the CDR3 is TGCAGCGTTGAGAACCCAGGGGGAAACACTGAAGCTTTCTTT. Protein sequence: CSVENPGGNTEAFF.

At least ten counts were recorded for this clonotype. The chain links TRBV11-1 to TRBJ2-3; D is possibly TRBD2 (5 bases). Trimming took 5 bases from V and 6 from J, leaving 9 bases between them. Looked up from germline, CDR1 is SGHAT and CDR2 is FQDESV (reference sequence). This CDR3 is built from 12 residues. The CDR3 loop reads CASSPTGDTQYF. CDR3 sequence (DNA): TGTGCCAGCAGCCCGACGGGGGATACGCAGTATTTT.

Of note for this clonotype: This may stem from a read error, because a much larger clone lies one nucleotide away. The V and J genes are TRBV28 and TRBJ2-7; TRBD2 is a possible D gene (5 bases). Germline V gene lookup returns CDR1 MDHEN and CDR2 SYDVKM. The CDR3 covers 16 residues. V lost 0 bases, J lost 3 bases, and 15 bases lay in between. The CDR3 protein is CASSLWGEWAHYEQYF. The CDR3 DNA reads TGTGCCAGCAGTTTATGGGGAGAGTGGGCCCACTACGAGCAGTACTTC.

Only a few counts were recorded for this clonotype. V is TRBV5-1 and J is TRBJ2-1; 12 nucleotides line up with TRBD2. This CDR3 comprises 15 residues. CDR1 and CDR2 from the germline V gene are SGHRS and YFSETQ. V dropped 0 bases and J dropped 9; count of bases not matched to a gene: 4. The CDR3 coding sequence is TGCGCCAGCAGCTTGGAGACTAGCGGGAGAGGTGAGCAGTTCTTC. Protein sequence: CASSLETSGRGEQFF.

With regard to this clonotype: This may come from a read error, since a much larger clone is one base off. This chain connects TRBV6-1 to TRBJ1-1, with a weak D call TRBD1 (6 bases). The CDR3 consists of 13 residues. Per the germline V gene, CDR1 is MNHNS and CDR2 is SASEGT. The V end was cut by 4 bases, the J end by 7 bases, with 13 bases between. The CDR3 DNA sequence: TGTGCCAGCAGTGTACAGGGTTTGGTTGAAGCTTTCTTT. Its translation: CASSVQGLVEAFF.

The chain carries TRBV5-4 and TRBJ2-3, with a possible D match to TRBD2 (6 bases). CDR3 length equals 14 residues. Trimming left V 4 bases short and J 6 bases short, with 15 bases between. Germline V gene sequence: CDR1 SGHNT, CDR2 YYREEE (reference sequence). CDR3 loop: CASSRGTPWDTQYF. CDR3 in DNA: TGTGCCAGCAGCCGGGGGACGCCCTGGGATACGCAGTATTTT. Full variable domain (rest looked up from reference TRBV5-4 and TRBJ2-3): ETGVTQSPTHLIKTRGQQVTLRCSSQSGHNTVSWYQQALGQGPQFIFQYYREEENGRGNFPPRFSGLQFPNYSSELNVNALELDDSALYLCASSRGTPWDTQYFGPGTRLTVL.

V and J are TRBV5-5 and TRBJ2-2, with D maybe TRBD1 (5 bases). Trimming took off 6 bases at V and 1 base at J, with 13 bases between the two ends. CDR3 size: 15 residues. Germline CDR1 reads SGHKS; CDR2 reads YYEKEE (reference sequence). For the CDR3, the DNA is TGTGCCAGCAAGGGGCAACAGGTGAACACCGGGGAGCTGTTTTTT. Protein product: CASKGQQVNTGELFF.

In regard to this clonotype: This could be a read error, since a much larger clone is one nucleotide away. This chain connects TRBV6-2 or TRBV6-3 to TRBJ1-1, with D possibly matching TRBD1 (5 bases). There are 13 residues in the CDR3. V lost 7 bases to trimming and J lost 6 bases, with 15 bases between them. CDR1 is MNHEY and CDR2 is SVGEGT in the germline V gene. CDR3 residues: CASNQGGFAEAFF. The CDR3, as DNA: TGTGCCAGCAACCAGGGAGGGTTCGCTGAAGCTTTCTTT.

This clonotype was observed a handful of times. The chain uses TRBV6-1 and TRBJ1-5, with TRBD1 as a possible D gene (5 bases). V was cut by 0 bases and J by 5 bases, with 17 bases left in between. The CDR3 runs 17 residues. Germline V gene lookup returns CDR1 MNHNS and CDR2 SASEGT. CDR3 sequence reads: CASSEAQSGGKDQPQHF. As DNA, the CDR3 is TGTGCCAGCAGTGAAGCGCAGTCCGGGGGGAAGGATCAGCCCCAGCATTTT.

This chain joins TRBV19 and TRBJ1-1, with D unclear. Germline loops: CDR1 LNHDA, CDR2 SQIVND (reference sequence). CDR3 length: 12 amino acids. The V end was cut by 6 bases, the J end by 5 bases, with 10 bases between. The CDR3 coding sequence is TGTGCCAGTAGCATGCAGCTGACTGAAGCTTTCTTT. Protein sequence: CASSMQLTEAFF.

This clonotype was recorded many times. The chain links TRBV11-2 to TRBJ2-7; D is undetermined. The CDR3 consists of 17 residues. V shed 5 bases and J shed 0 bases, with 20 bases lying between them. Germline CDR1 SGHAT, CDR2 FQNNGV. The CDR3 DNA is TGTGCCAGCAGCCCGCGTAGGGCGTCTCTTATCTCCTACGAGCAGTACTTC. As protein: CASSPRRASLISYEQYF.

This clonotype was found once. The genes are TRBV7-9 and TRBJ1-4, with a weak D call TRBD1 (5 bases). V lost 3 bases, J lost 7 bases, and 21 bases lay in between. There are 17 residues in the CDR3. CDR1 is SEHNR, CDR2 FQNEAQ, per germline (reference sequence). The CDR3 region has the DNA TGTGCCAGCAGCTTGGGGGTCGGGAAAGGGTTCGGTGAAAAACTGTTTTTT. Its translation is CASSLGVGKGFGEKLFF.

This clonotype appeared a few times. The V call is TRBV25-1, the J call TRBJ2-1; D unresolved. Gene TRBJ2-5 matches the end of the DNA better, so the J call may be wrong. The CDR3 is 13 residues long. CDR1 and CDR2 from the germline V gene are MGHDK and SYGVNS. As DNA, the CDR3 is TGTGCCAGCAGAGGGATTGGCGTGGGGACCCAGTACTTC. Translated, it gives CASRGIGVGTQYF.

At least ten counts were recorded for this clonotype. The J gene is TRBJ2-1, the V gene TRBV6-9; no reliable D call. The V and J ends lost 3 bases and 11 bases respectively, with 23 bases between them. Germline V gene lookup returns CDR1 MNHGY and CDR2 SVAAGI. The CDR3 totals 16 residues. CDR3 loop: CASSYPSSGPKAKQFF. The CDR3, as DNA: TGTGCCAGCAGTTACCCTTCATCCGGACCTAAGGCGAAGCAGTTCTTC.

This clonotype has just a few counts. The rearrangement joins TRBV19 to TRBJ2-1; weak D call: TRBD1 (5 bases). Trimming shortened V by 9 bases and J by 7 bases, and 16 bases separated the two germline ends. This CDR3 comprises 13 residues. In germline, CDR1 is LNHDA, CDR2 SQIVND (reference sequence). The CDR3, as DNA: TGTGCCAGCTCACCAAGGGGTCTTAATGAGCAGTTCTTC. This encodes CASSPRGLNEQFF.